The 15 T cell receptor beta chains listed next were all sequenced from one sample in a study of OX40 agonist ivuxolimab in advanced cancers. Measured with immunoSEQ multiplex PCR; TCRdb has only the in-frame clones, and not every one. This sample yields some 54,000 clones, of which roughly 80% are seen a single time; around 4.6% belongs to the top ten. This specimen consisted of CD4+ or CD8+ T cells sorted from blood, obtained in a trial of the OX40 agonist ivuxolimab. All receptors come from an adult with an advanced solid tumor such as melanoma, head and neck, liver or kidney cancer.

V gene TRBV7-3 combines with J gene TRBJ2-1; 7 bases line up with TRBD2. Germline lookup yields CDR1 SGHTA and CDR2 FQGTGA. V was clipped by 1 base and J by 4 bases; unmatched bases: 4. The CDR3 has 15 residues. Here the CDR3 reads CASSLNAGAYNEQFF. The CDR3 DNA is TGTGCCAGCAGCTTAAATGCGGGAGCTTACAATGAGCAGTTCTTC.

The chain carries TRBV21-1 and TRBJ1-1. TRBV21-1 is deemed a pseudogene. The CDR3 runs 10 residues. For the CDR3, the DNA is TGTGCCCCCTTGAACACTGAAGCTTTCTTT. This sequence encodes CAPLNTEAFF.

The J gene is TRBJ2-2, the V gene TRBV19; D unclear. The CDR3 runs to 13 residues. Germline V gene lookup returns CDR1 LNHDA and CDR2 SQIVND (reference sequence). Between the trimmed V and J ends, which lost 4 bases and 3 bases, there was a span of 6 bases. The CDR3 loop is CASSKAYTGELFF. The CDR3 DNA follows: TGTGCCAGTAGTAAGGCCTACACCGGGGAGCTGTTTTTT.

The chain recombines TRBV19 with TRBJ1-4; the match to TRBD1 covers 9 bases. The CDR3 contains 14 residues. CDR1 is LNHDA, CDR2 SQIVND, per germline (reference sequence). The J segment lost 7 bases and the V segment lost 5 bases, leaving 5 bases of the junction unmatched. In nucleotides, the CDR3 is TGTGCCAGTAGTGGGACAGGGCAAATTGAAAAACTGTTTTTT. As protein: CASSGTGQIEKLFF.

CDR3 sequence: CASRNSGGAKNIQYF. CDR3 coding DNA: TGTGCCAGCAGGAATAGCGGGGGCGCCAAAAACATTCAGTACTTC. The chain joins TRBV5-6 to TRBJ2-4, with TRBD2 matching over 9 bases. V shed 5 bases and J 1 base; nucleotides not matched to a gene: 4. There are 15 residues in the CDR3. CDR1 is SGHDT and CDR2 is YYEEEE in the germline V gene.

The chain uses TRBV9 and TRBJ2-3, with D tentatively TRBD2 (6 bases). The CDR3 contains 14 residues. Between the trimmed V and J ends, which lost 3 bases and 2 bases, there was a span of 10 bases. Germline V gene lookup returns CDR1 SGDLS and CDR2 YYNGEE. CDR3 in amino acids: CASSAASVTDTQYF. The CDR3 coding sequence is TGTGCCAGCAGCGCCGCTAGCGTCACAGATACGCAGTATTTT.

The gene calls are TRBV6-6 and TRBJ2-5; 7 nucleotides line up with TRBD1. V was pared by 5 bases and J by 7 bases, with 10 bases of the junction left unmatched. Germline V gives CDR1 MNHNY, CDR2 SVGAGI (reference sequence). CDR3 length: 14 residues. The CDR3 nucleotides are TGTGCCAGCAGTCAAGGACAGGATCGGAGGACCCAGTACTTC. Translating it yields CASSQGQDRRTQYF.

This sequence joins TRBV11-3 and TRBJ2-3, with D perhaps assigned TRBD1 or TRBD2 (6 bases each). V lost 5 bases to trimming and J lost 2 bases, with 8 bases between them. The CDR3 is 13 residues long. Germline V lookup: CDR1 SGHNT, CDR2 YENEEA. This chain's CDR3 is CASSRGPTDTQYF. DNA for the CDR3: TGTGCCAGCAGCCGGGGGCCCACAGATACGCAGTATTTT.

This clone was found once. The chain recombines TRBV6-5 with TRBJ1-1; tentative D call: TRBD1 (5 bases). CDR3 length equals 14 residues. Trimming pared 3 bases from V and 6 bases from J, leaving 14 bases between. Germline V CDR1 and CDR2: MNHEY, SVGAGI. CDR3 protein: CASSYWEGDAEAFF. In DNA, the CDR3 is TGTGCCAGCAGTTATTGGGAAGGGGATGCTGAAGCTTTCTTT.

The chain employs TRBV18 and TRBJ2-3; D remains ambiguous. This CDR3 region has 14 residues. V was trimmed by 3 bases and J by 5 bases, leaving 12 bases between them. CDR1 is KGHSH and CDR2 is LQKENI in the germline V gene. The DNA of the CDR3 is TGTGCCAGCTCACCCGGAGTTGGTGGAGATACGCAGTATTTT. This sequence encodes CASSPGVGGDTQYF.

This clone was detected a few times. The chain links TRBV19 to TRBJ1-1; D is ambiguous. This CDR3 is 14 amino acids long. The germline gives CDR1 LNHDA, CDR2 SQIVND (reference sequence). V was clipped by 7 bases and J by 1 base, with 13 bases between them. The DNA for the CDR3 is TGTGCCAGTATCCCACGTCCGGAGAACACTGAAGCTTTCTTT. Translation: CASIPRPENTEAFF.

This clone has a handful of counts. This chain links TRBV7-2 with TRBJ2-1, with 7 bases matching TRBD1. J lost 6 bases, V lost 2 bases, and 7 bases had no gene match. This CDR3 has 15 residues. Germline V gene lookup returns CDR1 SGHTA and CDR2 FQGNSA. CDR3 in amino acids: CASSLRKTGVNEQFF. CDR3 in DNA: TGTGCCAGCAGCTTAAGAAAAACAGGGGTCAATGAGCAGTTCTTC.

The CDR3 DNA reads as TGTGCCAGCAGTGATCCGGACGGCCAAGAGACCCAGTACTTC. The encoded protein is CASSDPDGQETQYF. V is TRBV25-1 and J is TRBJ2-5; D not certain. The germline V and J ends were trimmed by 3 bases and 1 base, with 9 bases remaining between them. The CDR3 runs to 14 residues. Per the germline V gene, CDR1 is MGHDK and CDR2 is SYGVNS.

The chain combines TRBV19 with TRBJ1-4; tentative D call: TRBD1 (6 bases). The CDR3 consists of 16 residues. CDR1 LNHDA and CDR2 SQIVND come from the germline V gene (reference sequence). Trimming stripped 5 bases from V and 8 bases from J, with 21 bases between. CDR3 DNA: TGTGCCAGTAGTGGTACACAGGGTTCCGTGGGGGAAAAACTGTTTTTT. Protein sequence: CASSGTQGSVGEKLFF.

This sequence joins TRBV2 and TRBJ2-7; D ambiguous. CDR1 and CDR2 from the germline V gene are SNHLY and FYNNEI. V was cut by 5 bases and J by 6 bases, with 11 bases left in between. The CDR3 is 12 residues long. The CDR3 protein is CASSTQNGEQYF. The CDR3 nucleotides are TGTGCCAGCAGTACCCAGAACGGCGAGCAGTACTTC.